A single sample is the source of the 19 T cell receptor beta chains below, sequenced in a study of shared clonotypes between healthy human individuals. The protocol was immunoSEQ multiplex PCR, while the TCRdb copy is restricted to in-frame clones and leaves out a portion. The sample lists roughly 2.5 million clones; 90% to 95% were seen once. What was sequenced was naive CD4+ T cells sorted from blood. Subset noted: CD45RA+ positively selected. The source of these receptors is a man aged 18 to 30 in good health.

This CDR3 reads CASSRTSDGNEQFF. The DNA of the CDR3 is TGTGCCAGCAGCAGGACTAGCGACGGGAATGAGCAGTTCTTC. J is TRBJ2-1 and V is TRBV9; TRBD2 matches 9 bases. The V gene end was trimmed by 4 bases and the J gene end by 7 bases; junction bases not matched to a gene: 6. Germline V gene data show CDR1 as SGDLS and CDR2 as YYNGEE. This CDR3 region has 14 residues.

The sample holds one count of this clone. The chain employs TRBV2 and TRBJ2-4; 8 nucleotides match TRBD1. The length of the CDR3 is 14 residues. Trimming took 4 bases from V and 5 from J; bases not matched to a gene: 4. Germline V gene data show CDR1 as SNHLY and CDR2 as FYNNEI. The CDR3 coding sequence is TGTGCCAGCAGTGTTGGACAGGGCGAAAACATTCAGTACTTC. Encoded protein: CASSVGQGENIQYF.

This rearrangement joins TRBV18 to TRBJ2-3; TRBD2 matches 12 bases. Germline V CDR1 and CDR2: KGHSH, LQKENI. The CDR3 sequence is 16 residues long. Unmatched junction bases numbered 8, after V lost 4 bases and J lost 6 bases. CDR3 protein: CASSRLTSGGGDTQYF. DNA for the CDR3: TGTGCCAGCTCACGACTGACTAGCGGGGGAGGGGATACGCAGTATTTT.

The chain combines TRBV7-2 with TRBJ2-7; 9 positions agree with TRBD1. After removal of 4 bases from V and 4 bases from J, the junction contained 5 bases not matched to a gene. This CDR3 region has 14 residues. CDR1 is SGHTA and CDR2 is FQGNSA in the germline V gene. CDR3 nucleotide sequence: TGTGCCAGCAGCTCGACCGGGACAGGGTACGAGCAGTACTTC. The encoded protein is CASSSTGTGYEQYF.

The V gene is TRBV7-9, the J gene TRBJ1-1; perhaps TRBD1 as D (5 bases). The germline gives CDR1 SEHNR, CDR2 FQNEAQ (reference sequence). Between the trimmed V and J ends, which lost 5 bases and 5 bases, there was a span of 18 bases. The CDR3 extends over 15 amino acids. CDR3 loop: CASSPRDREITEAFF. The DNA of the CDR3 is TGTGCCAGCAGCCCCCGGGACCGGGAGATAACTGAAGCTTTCTTT.

The chain's CDR3 is CASSYRQALSYEQYF. Here the CDR3 DNA reads TGTGCCAGCAGCTATAGACAGGCCCTCTCCTACGAGCAGTACTTC. This chain joins TRBV5-5 and TRBJ2-7; D possibly corresponds to TRBD1 (6 bases). Germline assignment: CDR1 SGHKS and CDR2 YYEKEE (reference sequence). V was cut by 3 bases and J by 0 bases, with 13 bases left in between. The CDR3 contains 15 residues.

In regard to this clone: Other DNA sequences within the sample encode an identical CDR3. CDR3 loop: CASSLGQPNSPLHF. For the CDR3, the DNA is TGTGCCAGCAGCCTAGGACAGCCCAATTCACCCCTCCACTTT. The chain has TRBV7-2 and TRBJ1-6, with D perhaps matching TRBD1 (6 bases). Trimming took 5 bases from V and 7 from J, leaving 12 bases between them. CDR3 length: 14 amino acids. CDR1 is SGHTA and CDR2 is FQGNSA in the germline V gene.

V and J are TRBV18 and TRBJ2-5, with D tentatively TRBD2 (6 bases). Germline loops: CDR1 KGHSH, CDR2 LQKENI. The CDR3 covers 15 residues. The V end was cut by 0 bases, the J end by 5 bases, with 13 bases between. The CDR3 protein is CASSPPMRDGETQYF. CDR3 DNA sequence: TGTGCCAGCTCACCACCTATGCGGGACGGGGAGACCCAGTACTTC.

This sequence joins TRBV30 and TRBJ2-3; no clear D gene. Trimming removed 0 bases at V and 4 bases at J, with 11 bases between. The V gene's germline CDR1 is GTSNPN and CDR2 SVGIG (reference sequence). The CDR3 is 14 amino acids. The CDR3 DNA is TGTGCCTGGAGTGTAATACCTCTTGCAGATACGCAGTATTTT. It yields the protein CAWSVIPLADTQYF.

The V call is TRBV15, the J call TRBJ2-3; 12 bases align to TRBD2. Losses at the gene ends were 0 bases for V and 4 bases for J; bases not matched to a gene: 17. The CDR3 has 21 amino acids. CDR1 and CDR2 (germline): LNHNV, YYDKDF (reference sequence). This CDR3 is CATSRDLGLAGGWGSSDTQYF. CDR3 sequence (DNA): TGTGCCACCAGCAGAGATCTAGGGCTAGCGGGAGGGTGGGGTTCGTCAGATACGCAGTATTTT.

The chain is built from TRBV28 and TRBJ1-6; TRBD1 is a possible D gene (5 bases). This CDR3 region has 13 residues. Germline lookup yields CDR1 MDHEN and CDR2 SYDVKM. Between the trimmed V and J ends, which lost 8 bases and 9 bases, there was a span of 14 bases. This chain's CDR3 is CASQTGITSPLHF. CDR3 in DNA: TGTGCCAGCCAAACAGGTATTACTTCACCCCTCCACTTT. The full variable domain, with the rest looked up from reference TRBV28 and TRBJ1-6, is DVKVTQSSRYLVKRTGEKVFLECVQDMDHENMFWYRQDPGLGLRLIYFSYDVKMKEKGDIPEGYSVSREKKERFSLILESASTNQTSMYLCASQTGITSPLHFGNGTRLTVT.

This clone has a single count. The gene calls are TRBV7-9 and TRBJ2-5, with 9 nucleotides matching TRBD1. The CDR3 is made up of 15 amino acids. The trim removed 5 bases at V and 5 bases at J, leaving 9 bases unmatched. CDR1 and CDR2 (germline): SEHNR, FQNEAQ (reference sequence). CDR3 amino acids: CASSMGQGSWETQYF. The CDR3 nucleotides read TGTGCCAGCAGCATGGGACAGGGTTCATGGGAGACCCAGTACTTC. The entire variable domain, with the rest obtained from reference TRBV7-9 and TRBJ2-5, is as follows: DTGVSQNPRHKITKRGQNVTFRCDPISEHNRLYWYRQTLGQGPEFLTYFQNEAQLEKSRLLSDRFSAERPKGSFSTLEIQRTEQGDSAMYLCASSMGQGSWETQYFGPGTRLLVL.

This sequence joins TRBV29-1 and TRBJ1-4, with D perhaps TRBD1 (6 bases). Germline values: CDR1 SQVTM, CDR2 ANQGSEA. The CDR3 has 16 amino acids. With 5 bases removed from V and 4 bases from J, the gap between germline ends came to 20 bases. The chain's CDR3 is CSVFSPETGNNEKLFF. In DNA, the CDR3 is TGCAGCGTTTTCAGTCCGGAAACAGGGAATAATGAAAAACTGTTTTTT. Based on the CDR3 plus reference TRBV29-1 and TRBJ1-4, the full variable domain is SAVISQKPSRDICQRGTSLTIQCQVDSQVTMMFWYRQQPGQSLTLIATANQGSEATYESGFVIDKFPISRPNLTFSTLTVSNMSPEDSSIYLCSVFSPETGNNEKLFFGSGTQLSVL.

CDR3 DNA sequence: TGCGCCAGCAGCGGAATGACTAGCGTGAGGGGGGAGACCCAGTACTTC. As protein: CASSGMTSVRGETQYF. The rearrangement joins TRBV5-1 to TRBJ2-5; 8 nucleotides agree with TRBD2. The V gene's germline CDR1 is SGHRS and CDR2 YFSETQ. V dropped 4 bases and J dropped 5; count of bases not matched to a gene: 13. The CDR3 extends over 16 amino acids. The variable domain in full, with the rest retrieved from reference TRBV5-1 and TRBJ2-5, is KAGVTQTPRYLIKTRGQQVTLSCSPISGHRSVSWYQQTPGQGLQFLFEYFSETQRNKGNFPGRFSGRQFSNSRSEMNVSTLELGDSALYLCASSGMTSVRGETQYFGPGTRLLVL.

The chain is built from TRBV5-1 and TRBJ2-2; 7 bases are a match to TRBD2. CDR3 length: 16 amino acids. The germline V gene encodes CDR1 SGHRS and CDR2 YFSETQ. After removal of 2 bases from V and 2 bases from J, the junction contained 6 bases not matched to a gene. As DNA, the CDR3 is TGCGCCAGCAGCTTTGGCTCTAGCGGTAACACCGGGGAGCTGTTTTTT. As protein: CASSFGSSGNTGELFF.

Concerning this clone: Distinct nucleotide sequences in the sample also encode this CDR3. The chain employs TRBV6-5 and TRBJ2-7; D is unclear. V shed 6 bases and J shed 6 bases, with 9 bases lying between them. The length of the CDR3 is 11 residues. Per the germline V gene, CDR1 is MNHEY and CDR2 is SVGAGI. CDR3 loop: CASSSLGEQYF. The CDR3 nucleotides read TGTGCCAGCAGCTCCCTGGGCGAGCAGTACTTC.

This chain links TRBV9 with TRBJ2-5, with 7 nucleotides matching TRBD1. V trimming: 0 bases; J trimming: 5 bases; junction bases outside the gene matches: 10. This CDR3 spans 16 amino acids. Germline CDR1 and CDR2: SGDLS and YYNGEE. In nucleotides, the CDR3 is TGTGCCAGCAGCGTAGGAGGGGGCTACGAGGTGGAGACCCAGTACTTC. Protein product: CASSVGGGYEVETQYF.

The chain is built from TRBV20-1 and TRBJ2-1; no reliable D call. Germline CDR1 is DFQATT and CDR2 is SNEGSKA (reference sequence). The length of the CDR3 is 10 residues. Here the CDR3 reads CSFSDIEQFF. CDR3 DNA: TGCAGCTTCTCCGACATCGAGCAGTTCTTC.

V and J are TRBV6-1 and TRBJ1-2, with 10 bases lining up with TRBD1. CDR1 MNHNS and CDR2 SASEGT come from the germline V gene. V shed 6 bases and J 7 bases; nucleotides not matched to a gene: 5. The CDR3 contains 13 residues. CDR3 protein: CASRDRGLSGYTF. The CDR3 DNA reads TGTGCCAGCAGAGACAGGGGGCTAAGTGGCTACACCTTC.